The clone carrying this T cell receptor (beta chain) was seen once. Antigen specificity is unknown. Extracted RNA was reverse transcribed, and the resulting cDNA served as sequencing template. The data were produced by immunoSEQ multiplex PCR, yet TCRdb's version contains in-frame clones alone and is incomplete. Of about 150,000 clones in the sample, 55% are singletons; the top ten hold about 4.3%. The record originates from a study of CD8+ T cells in alopecia areata. Study-wide points: Clonality in lesional scalp, especially alopecia totalis/universalis, exceeded that of normal scalp.

V lost 0 bases to trimming and J lost 7 bases; unmatched junction nucleotides: 7. The germline CDR1 and CDR2 sequences are SGDLS and YYNGEE. The CDR3 consists of 15 residues. This clonotype was sampled from a human donor in good health. The rearrangement joins TRBV9 to TRBJ1-1; TRBD1 matches 9 bases. The material sequenced was CD4+ T cells sorted from blood. CDR3 sequence (DNA): TGTGCCAGCAGCGTAGTCGGGACAGGGACAAATGAAGCTTTCTTT. Translation gives CASSVVGTGTNEAFF.